The 9 T cell receptor beta chains given below trace back to one sample, sequenced in a study of T cells after yellow fever vaccination. TCRdb passed the 5' RACE reads through MiXCR, listing each CDR3 protein once. The sample contains 200,000 to 300,000 distinct CDR3 sequences, 6.9% of which appear only once. The sequenced sample was CD4+ T cells sorted from PBMCs, obtained 15 days after the yellow fever booster vaccination. The receptors originated from a man aged 25-45 years who received the YFV17D yellow fever vaccine.

The V gene is TRBV19, the J gene TRBJ2-1, with 9 bases fitting TRBD2. V lost 4 bases to trimming and J lost 7 bases; unmatched junction nucleotides: 5. The length of the CDR3 is 14 residues. Germline loops: CDR1 LNHDA, CDR2 SQIVND (reference sequence). Here the CDR3 DNA reads TGTGCCAGTAGTAACGGCGGGGGGGGGAATGAGCAGTTCTTC. Residues: CASSNGGGGNEQFF.

V and J are TRBV12-3 or TRBV12-4 and TRBJ2-7; D gene unclear. Trimming removed 3 bases at V and 1 base at J, with 10 bases between. The CDR3 totals 14 residues. The CDR3: CASSFTDGSYEQYF. In DNA form, the CDR3 reads TGTGCCAGCAGTTTCACGGACGGATCCTACGAGCAGTACTTC.

Only a few counts were recorded for this clonotype. The chain is built from TRBV5-1 and TRBJ2-5, with 7 bases aligning to TRBD1. The germline V gene encodes CDR1 SGHRS and CDR2 YFSETQ. Trimming cost V 4 bases and J 6 bases; bases outside gene matches: 3. This CDR3 has 12 residues. DNA for the CDR3: TGCGCCAGCAGCACAGGGGCGCAGACCCAGTACTTC. Encoded protein: CASSTGAQTQYF.

This clonotype was seen more than once but under ten times. The chain recombines TRBV10-3 with TRBJ2-5; 9 bases are a match to TRBD2. The length of the CDR3 is 15 residues. V shed 2 bases and J 4 bases; nucleotides not matched to a gene: 5. Germline V gives CDR1 ENHRY, CDR2 SYGVKD. The CDR3 loop reads CAISEEVAGAETQYF. DNA for the CDR3: TGTGCCATCAGTGAGGAAGTAGCGGGAGCAGAGACCCAGTACTTC.

The sample holds many counts of this clonotype. An end of the junction differs from the germline gene, which may be a read error. This rearrangement joins TRBV7-7 to TRBJ2-3; D could derive from TRBD1 or TRBD2 (7 bases each). Germline CDR1 reads SSHAT; CDR2 reads FNYEAQ (reference sequence). The CDR3 runs to 15 residues. CDR3 loop: CASSSGGGDTDTQYF. The CDR3 DNA reads as TGTGCTAGCAGCTCAGGGGGAGGGGACACAGATACGCAGTATTTT. The variable domain in full, with the rest retrieved from reference TRBV7-7 and TRBJ2-3, is GAGVSQSPRYKVTKRGQDVTLRCDPISSHATLYWYQQALGQGPEFLTYFNYEAQPDKSGLPSDRFSAERPEGSISTLTIQRTEQRDSAMYRCASSSGGGDTDTQYFGPGTRLTVL.

This clonotype was recorded at least ten times. This chain links TRBV5-1 with TRBJ2-3, with D possibly matching TRBD1 (6 bases). Trimming removed 4 bases at V and 2 bases at J, with 11 bases between. This CDR3 is 14 amino acids long. Germline lookup yields CDR1 SGHRS and CDR2 YFSETQ. The CDR3 protein is CASSLGQITDTQYF. The CDR3 DNA reads as TGCGCCAGCAGCCTAGGACAGATCACAGATACGCAGTATTTT.

This clonotype was detected only a few times. The CDR3 loop is CASRTGSAEQYF. Here the CDR3 DNA reads TGTGCCAGCAGAACAGGGTCGGCCGAGCAGTACTTC. The chain recombines TRBV12-3 or TRBV12-4 with TRBJ2-7; TRBD1 is a possible D gene (6 bases). This CDR3 has 12 residues. Between the trimmed V and J ends, which lost 6 bases and 6 bases, there was a span of 12 bases.

This clonotype was counted between two and nine times. The DNA of the CDR3 is TGCGCCAGCAGCCCTACTAGTGGTTATAACGAGCAGTACTTC. Translation gives CASSPTSGYNEQYF. This chain connects TRBV5-1 to TRBJ2-7, with D perhaps TRBD2 (5 bases). CDR3 length: 14 residues. The germline V gene has CDR1 SGHRS and CDR2 YFSETQ. V was trimmed by 4 bases and J by 5 bases, leaving 16 bases between them.

The chain uses TRBV20-1 and TRBJ1-6, with D unclear. Per germline, CDR1 DFQATT and CDR2 SNEGSKA (reference sequence). V was trimmed by 6 bases and J by 9 bases, leaving 21 bases between them. The CDR3 sequence is 15 residues long. The CDR3 nucleotides are TGCAGTGCCCCCGGTGGTGGGCTGTTGGGTTCACCCCTCCACTTT. Translation: CSAPGGGLLGSPLHF.